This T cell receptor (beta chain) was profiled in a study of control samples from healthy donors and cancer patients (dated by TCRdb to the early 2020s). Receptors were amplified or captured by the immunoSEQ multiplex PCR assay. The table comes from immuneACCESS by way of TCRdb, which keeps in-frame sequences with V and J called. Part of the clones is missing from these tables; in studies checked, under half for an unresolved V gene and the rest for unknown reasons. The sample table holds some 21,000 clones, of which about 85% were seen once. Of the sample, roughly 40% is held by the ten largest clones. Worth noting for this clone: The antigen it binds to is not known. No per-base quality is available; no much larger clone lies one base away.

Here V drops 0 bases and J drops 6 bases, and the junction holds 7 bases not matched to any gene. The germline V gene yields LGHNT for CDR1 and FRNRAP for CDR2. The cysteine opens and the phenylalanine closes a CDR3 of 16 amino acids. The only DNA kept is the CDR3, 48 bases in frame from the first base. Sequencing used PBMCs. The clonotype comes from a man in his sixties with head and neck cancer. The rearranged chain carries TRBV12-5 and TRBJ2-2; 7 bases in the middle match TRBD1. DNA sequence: TGTGCTAGTGGTTTGGTACAGGGGAAAGAAGCCGGGGAGCTGTTTTTT. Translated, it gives CASGLVQGKEAGELFF. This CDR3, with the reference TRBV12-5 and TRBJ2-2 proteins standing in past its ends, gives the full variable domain DARVTQTPRHKVTEMGQEVTMRCQPILGHNTVFWYRQTMMQGLELLAYFRNRAPLDDSGMPKDRFSAEMPDATLATLKIQPSEPRDSAVYFCASGLVQGKEAGELFFGEGSRLTVL.